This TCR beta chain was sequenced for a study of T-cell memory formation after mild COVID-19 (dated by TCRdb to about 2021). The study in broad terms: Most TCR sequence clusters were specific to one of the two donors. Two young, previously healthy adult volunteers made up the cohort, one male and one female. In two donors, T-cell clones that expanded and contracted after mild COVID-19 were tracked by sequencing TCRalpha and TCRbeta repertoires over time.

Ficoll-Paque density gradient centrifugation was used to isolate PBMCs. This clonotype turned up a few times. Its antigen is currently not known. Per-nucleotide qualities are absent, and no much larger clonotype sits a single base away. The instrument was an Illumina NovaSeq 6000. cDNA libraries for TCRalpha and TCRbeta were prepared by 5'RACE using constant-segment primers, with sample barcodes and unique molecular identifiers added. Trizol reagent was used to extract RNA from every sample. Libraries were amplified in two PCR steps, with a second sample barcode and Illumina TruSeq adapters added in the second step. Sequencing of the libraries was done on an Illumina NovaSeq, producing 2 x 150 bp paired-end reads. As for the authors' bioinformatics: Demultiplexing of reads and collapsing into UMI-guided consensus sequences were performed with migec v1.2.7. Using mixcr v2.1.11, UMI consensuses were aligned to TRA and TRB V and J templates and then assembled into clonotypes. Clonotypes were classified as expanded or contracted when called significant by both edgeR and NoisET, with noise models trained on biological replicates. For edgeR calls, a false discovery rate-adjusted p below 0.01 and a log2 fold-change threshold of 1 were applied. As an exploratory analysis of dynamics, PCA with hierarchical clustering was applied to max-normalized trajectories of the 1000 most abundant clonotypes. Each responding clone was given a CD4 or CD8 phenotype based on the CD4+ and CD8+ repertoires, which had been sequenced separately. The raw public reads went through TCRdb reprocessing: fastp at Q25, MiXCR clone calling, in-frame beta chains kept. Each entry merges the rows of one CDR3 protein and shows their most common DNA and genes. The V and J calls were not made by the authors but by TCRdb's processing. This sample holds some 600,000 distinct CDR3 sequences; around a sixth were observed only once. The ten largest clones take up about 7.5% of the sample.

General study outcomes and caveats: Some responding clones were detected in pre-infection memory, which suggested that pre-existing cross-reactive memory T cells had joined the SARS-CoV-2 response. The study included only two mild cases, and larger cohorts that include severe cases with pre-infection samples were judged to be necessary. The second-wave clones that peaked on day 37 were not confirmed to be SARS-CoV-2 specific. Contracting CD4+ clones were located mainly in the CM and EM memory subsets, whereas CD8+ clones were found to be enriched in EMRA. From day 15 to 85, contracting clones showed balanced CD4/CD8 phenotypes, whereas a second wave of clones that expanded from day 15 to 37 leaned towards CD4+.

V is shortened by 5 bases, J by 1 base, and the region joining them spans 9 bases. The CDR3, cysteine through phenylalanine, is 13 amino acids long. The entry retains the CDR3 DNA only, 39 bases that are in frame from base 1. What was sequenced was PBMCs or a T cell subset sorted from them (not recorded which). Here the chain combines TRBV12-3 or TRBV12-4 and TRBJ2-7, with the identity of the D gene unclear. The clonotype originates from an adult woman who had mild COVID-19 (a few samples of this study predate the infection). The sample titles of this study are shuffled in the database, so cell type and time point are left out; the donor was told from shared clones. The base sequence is TGTGCCAGCAGTGTGGTCGCGTCCTACGAGCAGTACTTC. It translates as CASSVVASYEQYF.